This T cell receptor (beta chain) was identified during a study of T cell responses to AZD1222 COVID-19 vaccine. The CDR3 extends over 13 amino acids. The V and J ends lost 1 base and 8 bases respectively, with 8 bases between them. The germline V gene has CDR1 LNHDA and CDR2 SQIVND (reference sequence). TCRdb's table, derived via immunoSEQ multiplex PCR, lists solely in-frame clones and lacks some. This repertoire shows about 140,000 clones, roughly 90% found once; its top ten account for roughly 3.1%. Comments on this clone: Antigen: not known.

General study findings and limits: Regions 160-218 and 743-854 dominated among vaccine-associated CD4 TCRs spanning spike. Among the donors, most were white British and more were female, and clonal diversity was possibly underestimated.

This clonotype was obtained from an adult in good health. The chain joins TRBV19 to TRBJ1-4, with D possibly matching TRBD1 (5 bases). Specimen: peripheral blood, collected on day 0 of AZD1222 vaccination. CDR3 sequence reads: CASSIARGEKLFF. Here the CDR3 DNA reads TGTGCCAGTAGTATAGCGAGGGGCGAAAAACTGTTTTTT.